This entry concerns a single T cell receptor (beta chain). The CDR3 loop spans 14 amino acids. Germline CDR1 reads MDHEN; CDR2 reads SYDVKM. V was pared by 8 bases and J by 4 bases, with 14 bases between. The data are from a study of blood T cell repertoires in COVID-19. Study as a whole: Material from acute and convalescent COVID-19 was sourced from the United States, Italy and Spain. Sample material is recorded as cDNA or gDNA derived from T cells, B-cell-depleted T cells, or PBMCs.

Per the authors' pipeline: Using reference gene primer amplification, nucleated cell counts were estimated. Some clones are missing from TCRdb's copy, which holds only in-frame ones; the method was immunoSEQ multiplex PCR. The V and J calls and clone size were taken over from that table, and D and trimming were inferred from the DNA. Of roughly 180,000 clones in the sample, around 88% were seen once. Input material: peripheral blood. The chain uses TRBV28 and TRBJ2-2; perhaps TRBD2 as D (5 bases). The TCR comes from a woman aged 30 to 39 with acute or convalescent COVID-19. CDR3 coding DNA: TGTGCCAGCGTAGAGGGAGAACCCACCGGGGAGCTGTTTTTT. It translates to CASVEGEPTGELFF. The full variable domain, rest sourced from reference TRBV28 and TRBJ2-2, is DVKVTQSSRYLVKRTGEKVFLECVQDMDHENMFWYRQDPGLGLRLIYFSYDVKMKEKGDIPEGYSVSREKKERFSLILESASTNQTSMYLCASVEGEPTGELFFGEGSRLTVL.